This T cell receptor beta chain derives from a study of CD8 T cells in Susac syndrome (dated by TCRdb to about 2019). With respect to the entire study: Whether CD8+ T cell activation and differentiation in Susac syndrome was antigen driven was tested using repertoire sequencing.

Peripheral blood CD8+ and CD4+ T cells from healthy donors, Susac syndrome patients and multiple sclerosis patients were profiled by high-throughput TCR beta sequencing. Multiple sclerosis controls were treatment-naive patients with stable or active relapsing-remitting disease fulfilling revised McDonald criteria. CD8+ TEMRA cells were enriched by FACS, while bulk CD8+ and CD4+ T cells were purified by magnetic negative isolation. Blood was drawn into EDTA tubes, processed within 24 hours, and PBMCs were isolated by density gradient centrifugation. PBMCs intended for TCR sequencing were cryopreserved in liquid nitrogen and were subsequently thawed in a 37 degrees C water bath. Purity of sorted or isolated CD4+, CD8+ and CD8+ TEMRA cells was at least 90%. Study-wide conclusions, independent of this receptor: The TCR sequencing and HLA analysis was acknowledged to have included a relatively small number of individuals.

This clonotype was recorded only once. Its antigen has not been determined. Base qualities are not at hand, and no much larger clone is one base apart. One read gives only weak evidence. RNA was extracted using the RNeasy kit, and about 0.45 to 1 ug of the RNA was reverse transcribed with random hexamers. The immunoSEQ multiplex PCR assay, which covers 54 Vbeta and 13 Jbeta segments, was used to amplify TCR beta CDR3 regions. PCR amplification bias was corrected by using a synthetic template baseline for primer optimization and computational correction. The original methods were these. Only productive sequences were kept, with reads annotated to V, D and J genes according to IMGT and analyzed in immunoSEQ Analyzer. Clonality was computed as one minus Shannon entropy normalized by log2 of the number of productive unique sequences. For each patient and control, public and private clones were evaluated among the 100 most prevalent clones. A clone was defined as Susac-specific if it was absent from the healthy and MS cohorts, from more than 850 published viral clones and from other ImmuneACCESS disease sequences. TCRdb reworked the public reads: Q25 trimming with fastp, MiXCR clone assembly, productive beta chains retained. When rows share a CDR3 protein, they turn into one entry using the most common DNA and genes. It is TCRdb's table, rather than the study itself, that gives the V and J calls and clone size. Within this sample are 150,000 to 200,000 distinct CDR3 sequences, with around 95% of them counted one time only. The ten largest clones take up approximately 0.09% of the sample.

V and J are truncated by 0 bases and 5 bases respectively, leaving an intervening sequence of 11 bases. Inclusive of the bounding cysteine and phenylalanine, the CDR3 is 15 residues long. The retained sequence is limited to the CDR3, 45 bases, with the frame set at the first base. CDR1 and CDR2 are drawn from the germline V gene: SGHTA, FQGTGA. This clonotype originated in a human donor with multiple sclerosis. The sample comprised CD4+ T cells from PBMCs. This receptor chain uses TRBV7-3 and TRBJ2-4; the D segment cannot be called with confidence. In nucleotide form, the sequence is TGTGCCAGCAGCTTAACTGGCAGGTTGCAAAACATTCAGTACTTC. Translated, it gives CASSLTGRLQNIQYF.